This T cell receptor beta chain was captured in a study of T-cell memory formation after mild COVID-19. The study, taken as a whole, reports: Some clones that responded were present in memory (sampled pre-infection), which suggests cross-reactive memory joined.

A single record per CDR3 protein comes from TCRdb applying MiXCR to the 5' RACE reads. The profile covers around 55,000 distinct CDR3 sequences, with over 7.5% appearing a single time and roughly 1.2% taken by the ten largest. This clonotype has just a few counts. Its antigen is not identified. The origin of this receptor is a man between 18 and 35 years old who had mild COVID-19 (a few samples of this study predate the infection). Cell type and time point are not known. The material sequenced was PBMCs or a T cell subset sorted from them (not recorded which).

CDR3 region: CASSRRTGGSETQYF. The CDR3 coding sequence is TGTGCCAGCAGCCGCCGGACAGGGGGGTCAGAGACCCAGTACTTC. The V gene is TRBV11-2, the J gene TRBJ2-5; 10 bases agree with TRBD1. This CDR3 spans 15 amino acids. Germline trimming cut 5 bases from V and 4 bases from J; bases unmatched to any gene: 7. CDR1 is SGHAT, CDR2 FQNNGV, per germline.